These 14 T cell receptor beta chains were sequenced from one sample in a study of regulatory dendritic cells for organ transplantation. TCRdb's copy holds only in-frame clones and misses some; the assay was immunoSEQ multiplex PCR. This sample carries under 50,000 clones, around 90% of them seen once, and the ten largest clones take over 0.1%. The sample was naive CD8+ T cells from blood. Noted subset: CD45RA+ naive T cells. The receptor set was obtained from a human donor in good health.

The chain uses TRBV5-5 and TRBJ2-7; a possible D gene is TRBD1 (6 bases). Trimming left V 1 base short and J 4 bases short, with 12 bases between. The CDR3 has 14 residues. The germline CDR1 and CDR2 sequences are SGHKS and YYEKEE (reference sequence). The CDR3 DNA follows: TGTGCCAGCAGCTTGTCTGGGGGCACGTACGAGCAGTACTTC. This sequence encodes CASSLSGGTYEQYF.

This clone was seen just once. V gene TRBV9 combines with J gene TRBJ1-1, with D possibly TRBD1 on 5 matching bases. Per germline, CDR1 SGDLS and CDR2 YYNGEE. V was cut by 0 bases and J by 5 bases, with 8 bases left in between. This CDR3 region has 13 residues. The CDR3 is CASSVVGETEAFF. CDR3 sequence (DNA): TGTGCCAGCAGCGTAGTGGGGGAGACTGAAGCTTTCTTT.

J is TRBJ2-5 and V is TRBV28, with D hard to call. V lost 6 bases and J 5 bases, leaving 16 bases between the germline ends. Germline lookup yields CDR1 MDHEN and CDR2 SYDVKM. This CDR3 has 14 amino acids. In DNA, the CDR3 is TGTGCCAGCAGACCCGATTTGAACTCGGAGACCCAGTACTTC. Translated: CASRPDLNSETQYF.

V usage is TRBV7-9 and J usage is TRBJ1-5; a weak D match, TRBD1 (5 bases). The CDR3 is 14 amino acids. The V end lost 0 bases, the J end lost 4 bases, and 7 bases lay between the germline ends. The germline CDR1 and CDR2 sequences are SEHNR and FQNEAQ (reference sequence). The CDR3 DNA is TGTGCCAGCAGCTTAGCGAACAGGAATCAGCCCCAGCATTTT. Translated, it gives CASSLANRNQPQHF. Full variable domain (outside the CDR3, taken from reference TRBV7-9 and TRBJ1-5): DTGVSQNPRHKITKRGQNVTFRCDPISEHNRLYWYRQTLGQGPEFLTYFQNEAQLEKSRLLSDRFSAERPKGSFSTLEIQRTEQGDSAMYLCASSLANRNQPQHFGDGTRLSIL.

The gene calls are TRBV16 and TRBJ1-3, with 7 bases matching TRBD1. This CDR3 comprises 15 residues. Per germline, CDR1 KGHSY and CDR2 FQNENV. V gave up 10 bases and J gave up 0 bases; unmatched junction bases: 9. The CDR3 spells CATRATGDSGNTIYF. CDR3 coding DNA: TGTGCCACCCGCGCCACAGGGGACTCTGGAAACACCATATATTTT.

This clone appeared a few times. CDR3 sequence: CASSGTGYNSPLHF. CDR3 in DNA: TGCGCCAGCAGTGGGACAGGCTATAATTCACCCCTCCACTTT. The chain recombines TRBV4-1 with TRBJ1-6; 8 positions match TRBD1. Germline V gene data show CDR1 as MGHRA and CDR2 as YSYEKL. V lost 6 bases, J lost 3 bases, and 1 base stayed unmatched. This CDR3 is built from 14 residues.

The genes are TRBV28 and TRBJ2-4, with D possibly matching TRBD1 (5 bases). Trimming cost V 2 bases and J 9 bases, with 11 bases left between them. Germline lookup yields CDR1 MDHEN and CDR2 SYDVKM. The CDR3 has 13 residues. The CDR3 DNA reads TGTGCCAGCAGTTTAAGGGGTTCGGGCATTCAGTACTTC. It is translated as CASSLRGSGIQYF.

The gene calls are TRBV19 and TRBJ1-5; possibly TRBD1 for D (5 bases). CDR3 length equals 14 residues. V lost 9 bases, J lost 3 bases, and 15 bases lay in between. Germline V CDR1 and CDR2: LNHDA, SQIVND (reference sequence). As DNA, the CDR3 is TGTGCCAGCCGGGAGGGGAGACTCAATCAGCCCCAGCATTTT. Protein product: CASREGRLNQPQHF.

V usage is TRBV7-2 and J usage is TRBJ2-1; D unresolved. V lost 1 base, J lost 7 bases, and 2 bases lay in between. The CDR3 totals 11 residues. Looked up from germline, CDR1 is SGHTA and CDR2 is FQGNSA. The CDR3 protein is CASSLGNEQFF. The DNA of the CDR3 is TGTGCCAGCAGCTTAGGAAATGAGCAGTTCTTC.

This chain connects TRBV11-1 to TRBJ2-7, with 7 nucleotides matching TRBD1. Per germline, CDR1 SGHAT and CDR2 FQDESV (reference sequence). V gave up 2 bases and J gave up 3 bases; unmatched junction bases: 4. The CDR3 has 14 amino acids. CDR3 residues: CASSLPDRVYEQYF. CDR3 in DNA: TGTGCCAGCAGCTTACCAGACAGGGTCTACGAGCAGTACTTC.

The rearrangement links TRBV5-6 to TRBJ2-2; D gene ambiguous. V lost 0 bases, J lost 4 bases, and 4 bases lay in between. Germline values: CDR1 SGHDT, CDR2 YYEEEE. This CDR3 is built from 13 residues. CDR3 nucleotide sequence: TGTGCCAGCAGCTTGGGACTCACCGGGGAGCTGTTTTTT. It yields the protein CASSLGLTGELFF.

This chain joins TRBV29-1 and TRBJ1-2; 10 nucleotides agree with TRBD1. Germline V gene lookup returns CDR1 SQVTM and CDR2 ANQGSEA. CDR3 length: 12 amino acids. J lost 4 bases, V lost 7 bases, and 3 bases had no gene match. CDR3 protein: CSAGQGVYGYTF. The CDR3, as DNA: TGCAGCGCTGGACAGGGGGTCTATGGCTACACCTTC.

V is TRBV30 and J is TRBJ2-1, with D unresolved. This CDR3 is 13 amino acids long. V gave up 5 bases and J gave up 0 bases, with 8 bases separating them. The germline V gene encodes CDR1 GTSNPN and CDR2 SVGIG (reference sequence). The CDR3 DNA follows: TGTGCCTGGGACGAGAGCTCCTACAATGAGCAGTTCTTC. Translation gives CAWDESSYNEQFF. Filled out from reference TRBV30 and TRBJ2-1, the complete variable domain reads SQTIHQWPATLVQPVGSPLSLECTVEGTSNPNLYWYRQAAGRGLQLLFYSVGIGQISSEVPQNLSASRPQDRQFILSSKKLLLSDSGFYLCAWDESSYNEQFFGPGTRLTVL.

The rearrangement links TRBV5-4 to TRBJ1-2; D gene unclear. Germline lookup yields CDR1 SGHNT and CDR2 YYREEE (reference sequence). With 4 bases removed from V and 11 bases from J, the gap between germline ends came to 24 bases. The CDR3 is 15 amino acids. The CDR3 protein is CASSARLESNSGYTF. DNA of the CDR3: TGTGCCAGCAGCGCGCGCTTAGAGTCCAACTCCGGGTACACCTTC.